These 7 T cell receptor beta chains originate from one sample sequenced in a study of blood T cell repertoires in COVID-19. Measured with immunoSEQ multiplex PCR; TCRdb has only the in-frame clones, and not every one. The sample yields over 300,000 clones, nearly 90% seen once. Sample: peripheral blood. All receptors come from a man aged 18 to 30 with active or convalescent COVID-19.

The chain is built from TRBV7-2 and TRBJ2-5, with 13 bases that match TRBD2. V lost 1 base and J lost 4; bases outside the gene matches: 12. CDR3 length: 19 residues. Per the germline V gene, CDR1 is SGHTA and CDR2 is FQGNSA. The CDR3 loop reads CASSLVAGLAGDRRETQYF. The CDR3 DNA follows: TGTGCCAGCAGCTTAGTGGCAGGACTAGCGGGAGACCGGAGAGAGACCCAGTACTTC.

The genes are TRBV5-1 and TRBJ1-1; perhaps TRBD1 as D (6 bases). CDR3 length: 14 amino acids. The V and J ends lost 2 bases and 4 bases respectively, with 12 bases between them. Germline V gene sequence: CDR1 SGHRS, CDR2 YFSETQ. In nucleotides, the CDR3 is TGCGCCAGCAGCTTAACAGGGTTCGGCACTGAAGCTTTCTTT. It translates to CASSLTGFGTEAFF.

The chain has TRBV19 and TRBJ2-1; D perhaps matches TRBD1 (5 bases). The V gene lost 6 bases and the J gene lost 8 bases, with 14 bases spanning the gap. The CDR3 is 13 amino acids. From germline, CDR1 is LNHDA and CDR2 SQIVND (reference sequence). The chain's CDR3 is CASRKTASDEQFF. CDR3 sequence (DNA): TGTGCCAGTAGGAAGACAGCCTCAGATGAGCAGTTCTTC.

For this clone: The junction departs from germline at one end; a sequencing error may be responsible. This chain connects TRBV2 to TRBJ2-7, with D tentatively TRBD2 (7 bases). Germline values: CDR1 SNHLY, CDR2 FYNNEI. CDR3 length: 13 amino acids. DNA of the CDR3: TGTGCCAGCAGGGAAGGGGGGGTTTATGAGCAGTACTTC. Amino acid sequence: CASREGGVYEQYF. The variable domain in full, completed from reference TRBV2 and TRBJ2-7, reads EPEVTQTPSHQVTQMGQEVILRCVPISNHLYFYWYRQILGQKVEFLVSFYNNEISEKSEIFDDQFSVERPDGSNFTLKIRSTKLEDSAMYFCASREGGVYEQYFGPGTRLTVT.

The chain employs TRBV6-6 and TRBJ1-6, with 8 nucleotides matching TRBD1. Germline loops: CDR1 MNHNY, CDR2 SVGAGI (reference sequence). Losses at the gene ends were 4 bases for V and 7 bases for J; bases not matched to a gene: 6. The CDR3 extends over 15 amino acids. The CDR3 is CASSSTDRENSPLHF. CDR3 DNA sequence: TGTGCCAGCAGTTCCACGGACAGGGAAAATTCACCCCTCCACTTT.

This clone occurred once. The chain is built from TRBV10-2 and TRBJ1-1; 11 nucleotides align to TRBD1. The trim removed 3 bases at V and 6 bases at J, leaving 6 bases unmatched. CDR3 length: 15 amino acids. Per the germline V gene, CDR1 is WSHSY and CDR2 is SAAADI. This CDR3 is CASSDGGQGVPEAFF. DNA for the CDR3: TGCGCCAGCAGTGATGGGGGACAGGGGGTGCCTGAAGCTTTCTTT.

V usage is TRBV5-5 and J usage is TRBJ2-3; D is ambiguous. The length of the CDR3 is 15 residues. V lost 1 base and J 2 bases, leaving 11 bases between the germline ends. The germline CDR1 and CDR2 sequences are SGHKS and YYEKEE (reference sequence). This chain's CDR3 is CASSLIQLNTDTQYF. As DNA, the CDR3 is TGTGCCAGCAGCTTGATACAGCTTAACACAGATACGCAGTATTTT.